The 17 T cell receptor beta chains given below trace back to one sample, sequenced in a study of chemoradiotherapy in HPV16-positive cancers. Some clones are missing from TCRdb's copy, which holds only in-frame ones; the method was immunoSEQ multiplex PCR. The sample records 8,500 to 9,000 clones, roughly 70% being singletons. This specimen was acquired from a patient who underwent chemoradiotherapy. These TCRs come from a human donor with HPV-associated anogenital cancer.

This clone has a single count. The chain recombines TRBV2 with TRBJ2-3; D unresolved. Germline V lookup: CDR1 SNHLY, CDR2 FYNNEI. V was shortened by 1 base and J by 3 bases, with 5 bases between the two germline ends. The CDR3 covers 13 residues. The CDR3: CASSEGATDTQYF. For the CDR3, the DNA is TGTGCCAGCAGTGAAGGCGCAACAGATACGCAGTATTTT.

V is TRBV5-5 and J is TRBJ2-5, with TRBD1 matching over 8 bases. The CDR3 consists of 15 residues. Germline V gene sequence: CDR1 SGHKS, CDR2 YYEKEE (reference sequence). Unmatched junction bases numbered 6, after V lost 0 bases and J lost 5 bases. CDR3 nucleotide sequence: TGTGCCAGCAGCTTGGGGCCGACAGGGGATGAGACCCAGTACTTC. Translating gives CASSLGPTGDETQYF.

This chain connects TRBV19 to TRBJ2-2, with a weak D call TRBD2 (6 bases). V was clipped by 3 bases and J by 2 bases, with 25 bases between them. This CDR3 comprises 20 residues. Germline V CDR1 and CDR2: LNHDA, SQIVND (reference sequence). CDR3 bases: TGTGCCAGTAGTATCGGGGGTATTACCCCCGAACAACCCAACACCGGGGAGCTGTTTTTT. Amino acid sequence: CASSIGGITPEQPNTGELFF.

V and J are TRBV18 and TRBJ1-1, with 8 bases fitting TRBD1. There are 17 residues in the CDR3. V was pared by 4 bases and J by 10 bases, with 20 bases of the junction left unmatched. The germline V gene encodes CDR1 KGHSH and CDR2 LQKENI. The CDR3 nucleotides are TGTGCCAGCTCACACTATGACAGGGGACACCCGTTTTTCGGAGCTTTCTTT. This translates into CASSHYDRGHPFFGAFF. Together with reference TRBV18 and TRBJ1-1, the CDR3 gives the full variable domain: NAGVMQNPRHLVRRRGQEARLRCSPMKGHSHVYWYRQLPEEGLKFMVYLQKENIIDESGMPKERFSAEFPKEGPSILRIQQVVRGDSAAYFCASSHYDRGHPFFGAFFGQGTRLTVV.

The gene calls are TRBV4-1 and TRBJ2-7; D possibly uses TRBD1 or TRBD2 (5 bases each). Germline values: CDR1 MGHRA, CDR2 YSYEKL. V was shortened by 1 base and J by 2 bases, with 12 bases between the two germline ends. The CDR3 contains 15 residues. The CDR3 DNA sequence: TGCGCCAGCAGCCAAGTGGGGACGAGTACCTACGAGCAGTACTTC. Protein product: CASSQVGTSTYEQYF.

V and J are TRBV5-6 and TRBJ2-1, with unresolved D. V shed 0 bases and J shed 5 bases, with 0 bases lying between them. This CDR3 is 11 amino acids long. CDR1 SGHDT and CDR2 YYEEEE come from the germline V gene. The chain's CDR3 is CASSLDNEQFF. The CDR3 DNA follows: TGTGCCAGCAGCTTGGACAATGAGCAGTTCTTC. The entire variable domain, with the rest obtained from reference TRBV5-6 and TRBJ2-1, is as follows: DAGVTQSPTHLIKTRGQQVTLRCSPKSGHDTVSWYQQALGQGPQFIFQYYEEEERQRGNFPDRFSGHQFPNYSSELNVNALLLGDSALYLCASSLDNEQFFGPGTRLTVL.

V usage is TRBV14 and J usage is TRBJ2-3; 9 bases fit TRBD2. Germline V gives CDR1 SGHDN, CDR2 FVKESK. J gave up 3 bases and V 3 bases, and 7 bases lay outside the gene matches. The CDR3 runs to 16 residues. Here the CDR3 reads CASSHRTSDTTDTQYF. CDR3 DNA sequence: TGTGCCAGCAGCCACCGGACTAGCGATACTACAGATACGCAGTATTTT.

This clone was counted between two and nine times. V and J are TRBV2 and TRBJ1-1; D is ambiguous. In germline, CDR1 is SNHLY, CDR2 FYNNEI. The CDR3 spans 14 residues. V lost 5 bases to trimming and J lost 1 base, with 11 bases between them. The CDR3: CASSLTEWNTEAFF. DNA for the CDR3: TGTGCCAGCAGTCTGACGGAGTGGAACACTGAAGCTTTCTTT. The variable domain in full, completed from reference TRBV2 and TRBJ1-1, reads EPEVTQTPSHQVTQMGQEVILRCVPISNHLYFYWYRQILGQKVEFLVSFYNNEISEKSEIFDDQFSVERPDGSNFTLKIRSTKLEDSAMYFCASSLTEWNTEAFFGQGTRLTVV.

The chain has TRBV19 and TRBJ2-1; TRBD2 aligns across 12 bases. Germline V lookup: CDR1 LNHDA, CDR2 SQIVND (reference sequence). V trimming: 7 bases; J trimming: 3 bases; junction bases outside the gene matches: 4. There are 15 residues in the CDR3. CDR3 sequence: CASIQTSGSYNEQFF. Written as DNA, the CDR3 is TGTGCCAGTATCCAGACTAGCGGGAGCTACAATGAGCAGTTCTTC.

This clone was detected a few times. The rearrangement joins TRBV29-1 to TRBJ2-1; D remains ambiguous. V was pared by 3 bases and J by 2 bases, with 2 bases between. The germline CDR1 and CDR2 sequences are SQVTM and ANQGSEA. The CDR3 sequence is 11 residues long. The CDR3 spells CSVDPYNEQFF. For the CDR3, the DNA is TGCAGCGTTGACCCCTACAATGAGCAGTTCTTC.

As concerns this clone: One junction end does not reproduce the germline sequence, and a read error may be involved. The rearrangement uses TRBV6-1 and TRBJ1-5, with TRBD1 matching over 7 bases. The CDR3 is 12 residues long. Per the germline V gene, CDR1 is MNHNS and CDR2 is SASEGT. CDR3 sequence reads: CASSGKDRPEYF. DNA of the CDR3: TGTGCCAGCAGTGGAAAGGACAGGCCCGAGTATTTT.

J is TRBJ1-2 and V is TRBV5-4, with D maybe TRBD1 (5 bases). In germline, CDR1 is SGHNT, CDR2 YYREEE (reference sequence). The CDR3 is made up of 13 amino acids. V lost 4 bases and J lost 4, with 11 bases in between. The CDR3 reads CASSQQTVYGYTF. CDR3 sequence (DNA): TGTGCCAGCAGCCAACAGACAGTCTATGGCTACACCTTC. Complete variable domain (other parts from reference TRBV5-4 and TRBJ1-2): ETGVTQSPTHLIKTRGQQVTLRCSSQSGHNTVSWYQQALGQGPQFIFQYYREEENGRGNFPPRFSGLQFPNYSSELNVNALELDDSALYLCASSQQTVYGYTFGSGTRLTVV.

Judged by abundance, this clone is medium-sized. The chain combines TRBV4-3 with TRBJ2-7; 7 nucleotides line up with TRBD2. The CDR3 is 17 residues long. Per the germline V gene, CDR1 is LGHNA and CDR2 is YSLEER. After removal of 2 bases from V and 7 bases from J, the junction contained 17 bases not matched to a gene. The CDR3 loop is CASSQTYRGTTSGEQYF. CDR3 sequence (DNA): TGCGCCAGCAGCCAAACGTATCGGGGGACTACCTCGGGGGAGCAGTACTTC.

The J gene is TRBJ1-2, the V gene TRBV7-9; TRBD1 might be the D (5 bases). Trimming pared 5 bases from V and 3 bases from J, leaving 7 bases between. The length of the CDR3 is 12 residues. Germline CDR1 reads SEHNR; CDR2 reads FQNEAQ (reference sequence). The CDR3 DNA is TGTGCCAGCAGCCCGGGGGACTATGGCTACACCTTC. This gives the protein CASSPGDYGYTF. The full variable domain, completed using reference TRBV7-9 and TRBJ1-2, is DTGVSQNPRHKITKRGQNVTFRCDPISEHNRLYWYRQTLGQGPEFLTYFQNEAQLEKSRLLSDRFSAERPKGSFSTLEIQRTEQGDSAMYLCASSPGDYGYTFGSGTRLTVV.

The CDR3 DNA reads TGTGCCAGCAGCCCGAGGGACAGTCGCAATCAGCCCCAGCATTTT. Translated: CASSPRDSRNQPQHF. V gene TRBV27 combines with J gene TRBJ1-5, with TRBD1 identical over 7 bases. CDR1 MNHEY and CDR2 SMNVEV come from the germline V gene (reference sequence). CDR3 length: 15 residues. V dropped 6 bases and J dropped 2; count of bases not matched to a gene: 7.

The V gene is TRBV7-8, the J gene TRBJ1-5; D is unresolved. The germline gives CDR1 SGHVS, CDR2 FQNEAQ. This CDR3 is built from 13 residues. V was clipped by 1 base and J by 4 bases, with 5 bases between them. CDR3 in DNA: TGTGCCAGCAGCTTAGATAGTAATCAGCCCCAGCATTTT. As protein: CASSLDSNQPQHF. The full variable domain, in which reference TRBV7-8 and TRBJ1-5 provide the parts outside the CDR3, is GAGVSQSPRYKVAKRGQDVALRCDPISGHVSLFWYQQALGQGPEFLTYFQNEAQLDKSGLPSDRFFAERPEGSVSTLKIQRTQQEDSAVYLCASSLDSNQPQHFGDGTRLSIL.

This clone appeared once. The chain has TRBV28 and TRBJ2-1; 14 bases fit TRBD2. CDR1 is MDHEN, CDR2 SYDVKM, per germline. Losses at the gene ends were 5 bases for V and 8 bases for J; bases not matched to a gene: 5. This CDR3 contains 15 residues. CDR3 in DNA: TGTGCCAGCAGTGGGACTAGCGGGAGAAGGTATGAGCAGTTCTTC. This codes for CASSGTSGRRYEQFF. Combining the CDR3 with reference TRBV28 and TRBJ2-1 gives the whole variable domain DVKVTQSSRYLVKRTGEKVFLECVQDMDHENMFWYRQDPGLGLRLIYFSYDVKMKEKGDIPEGYSVSREKKERFSLILESASTNQTSMYLCASSGTSGRRYEQFFGPGTRLTVL.